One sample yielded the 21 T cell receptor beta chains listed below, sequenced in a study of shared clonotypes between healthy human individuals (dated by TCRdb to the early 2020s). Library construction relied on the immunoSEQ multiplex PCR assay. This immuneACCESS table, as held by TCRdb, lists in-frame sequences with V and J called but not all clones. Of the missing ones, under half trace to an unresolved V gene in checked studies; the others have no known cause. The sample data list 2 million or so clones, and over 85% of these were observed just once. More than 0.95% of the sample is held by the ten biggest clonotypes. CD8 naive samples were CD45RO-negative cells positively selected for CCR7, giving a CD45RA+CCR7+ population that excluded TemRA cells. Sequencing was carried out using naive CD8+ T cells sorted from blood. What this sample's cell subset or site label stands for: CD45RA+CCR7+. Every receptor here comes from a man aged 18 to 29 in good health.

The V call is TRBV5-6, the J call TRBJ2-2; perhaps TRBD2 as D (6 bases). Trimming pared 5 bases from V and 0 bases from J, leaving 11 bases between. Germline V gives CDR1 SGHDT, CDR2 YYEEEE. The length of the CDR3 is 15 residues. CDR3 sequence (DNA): TGTGCCAGCAGTTCGGGACTTACGAACACCGGGGAGCTGTTTTTT. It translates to CASSSGLTNTGELFF. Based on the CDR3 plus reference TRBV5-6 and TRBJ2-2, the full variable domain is DAGVTQSPTHLIKTRGQQVTLRCSPKSGHDTVSWYQQALGQGPQFIFQYYEEEERQRGNFPDRFSGHQFPNYSSELNVNALLLGDSALYLCASSSGLTNTGELFFGEGSRLTVL.

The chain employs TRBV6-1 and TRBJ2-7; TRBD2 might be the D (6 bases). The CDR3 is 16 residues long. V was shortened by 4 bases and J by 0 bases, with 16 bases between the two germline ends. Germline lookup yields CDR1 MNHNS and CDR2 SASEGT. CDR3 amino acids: CASSVMPGLSSYEQYF. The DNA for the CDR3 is TGTGCCAGCAGTGTAATGCCGGGACTGTCCTCCTACGAGCAGTACTTC.

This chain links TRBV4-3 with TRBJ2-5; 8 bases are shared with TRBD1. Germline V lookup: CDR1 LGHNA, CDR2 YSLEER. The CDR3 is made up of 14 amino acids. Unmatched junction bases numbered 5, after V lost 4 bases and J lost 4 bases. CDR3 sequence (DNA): TGCGCCAGCAGCCTATCGCAGGGGGCAGAGACCCAGTACTTC. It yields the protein CASSLSQGAETQYF.

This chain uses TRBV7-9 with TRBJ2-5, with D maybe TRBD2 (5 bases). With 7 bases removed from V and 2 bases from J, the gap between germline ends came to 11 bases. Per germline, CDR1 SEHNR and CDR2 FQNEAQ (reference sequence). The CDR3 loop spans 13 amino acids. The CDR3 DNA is TGTGCCAGCAACCTAGCACTTCAAGAGACCCAGTACTTC. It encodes CASNLALQETQYF.

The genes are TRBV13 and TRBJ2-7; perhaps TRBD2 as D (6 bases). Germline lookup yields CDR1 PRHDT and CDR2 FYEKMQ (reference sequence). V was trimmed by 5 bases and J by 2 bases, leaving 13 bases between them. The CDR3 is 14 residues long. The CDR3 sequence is CASSLSGPPYEQYF. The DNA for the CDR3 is TGTGCCAGCAGCCTTAGCGGTCCTCCCTACGAGCAGTACTTC.

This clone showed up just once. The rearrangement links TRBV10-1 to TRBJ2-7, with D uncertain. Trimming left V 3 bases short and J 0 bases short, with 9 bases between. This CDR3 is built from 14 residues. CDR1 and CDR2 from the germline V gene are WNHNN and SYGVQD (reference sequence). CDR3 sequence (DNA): TGCGCCAGCAGTGAAGGACGGAGCTCCTACGAGCAGTACTTC. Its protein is CASSEGRSSYEQYF.

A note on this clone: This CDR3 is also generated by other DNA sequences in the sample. DNA for the CDR3: TGTGCCTGGAGTGTTTCCACGAACACCGGGGAGCTGTTTTTT. Its protein product is CAWSVSTNTGELFF. The gene calls are TRBV30 and TRBJ2-2; unclear D gene. The CDR3 totals 14 residues. Deletions cut 0 bases from V and 0 bases from J, with 5 bases between. The germline CDR1 and CDR2 sequences are GTSNPN and SVGIG (reference sequence).

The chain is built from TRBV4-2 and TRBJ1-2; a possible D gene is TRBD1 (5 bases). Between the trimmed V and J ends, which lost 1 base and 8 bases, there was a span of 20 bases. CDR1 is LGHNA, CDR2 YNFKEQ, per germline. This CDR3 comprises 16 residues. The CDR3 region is CASSQGGTDDFYGYTF. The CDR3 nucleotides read TGTGCCAGCAGCCAAGGTGGGACGGACGATTTCTACGGCTACACCTTC.

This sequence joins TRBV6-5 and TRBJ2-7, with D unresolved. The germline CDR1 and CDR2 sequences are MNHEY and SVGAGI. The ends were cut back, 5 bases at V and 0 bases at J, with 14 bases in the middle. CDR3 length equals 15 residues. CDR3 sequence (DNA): TGTGCCAGCAGTCCTAGGTCGGGTGACTCCTACGAGCAGTACTTC. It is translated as CASSPRSGDSYEQYF.

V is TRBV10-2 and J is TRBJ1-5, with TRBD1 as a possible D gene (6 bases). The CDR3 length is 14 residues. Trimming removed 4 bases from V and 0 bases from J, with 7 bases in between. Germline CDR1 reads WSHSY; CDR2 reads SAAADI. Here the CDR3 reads CASSGDISNQPQHF. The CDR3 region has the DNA TGCGCCAGCAGTGGGGACATTAGCAATCAGCCCCAGCATTTT.

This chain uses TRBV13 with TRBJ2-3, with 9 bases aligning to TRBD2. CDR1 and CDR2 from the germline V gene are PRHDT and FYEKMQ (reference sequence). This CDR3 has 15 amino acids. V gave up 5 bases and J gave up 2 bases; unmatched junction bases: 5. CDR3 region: CASSARTSDTDTQYF. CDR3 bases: TGTGCCAGCAGCGCCCGGACTAGCGACACAGATACGCAGTATTTT. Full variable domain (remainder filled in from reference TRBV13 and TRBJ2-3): AAGVIQSPRHLIKEKRETATLKCYPIPRHDTVYWYQQGPGQDPQFLISFYEKMQSDKGSIPDRFSAQQFSDYHSELNMSSLELGDSALYFCASSARTSDTDTQYFGPGTRLTVL.

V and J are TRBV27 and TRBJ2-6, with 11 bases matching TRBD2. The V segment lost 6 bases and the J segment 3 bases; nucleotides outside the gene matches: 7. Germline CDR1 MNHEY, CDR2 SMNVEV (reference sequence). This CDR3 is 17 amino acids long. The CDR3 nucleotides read TGTGCCAGCAGCTTACTAGCGGGAGTTTTTGGGGCCAACGTCCTGACTTTC. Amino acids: CASSLLAGVFGANVLTF.

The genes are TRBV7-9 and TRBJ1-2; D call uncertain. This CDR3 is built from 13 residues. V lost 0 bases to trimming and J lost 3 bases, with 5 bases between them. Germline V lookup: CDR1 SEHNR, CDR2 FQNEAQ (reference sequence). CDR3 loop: CASSLADYYGYTF. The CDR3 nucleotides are TGTGCCAGCAGCTTAGCAGACTACTATGGCTACACCTTC.

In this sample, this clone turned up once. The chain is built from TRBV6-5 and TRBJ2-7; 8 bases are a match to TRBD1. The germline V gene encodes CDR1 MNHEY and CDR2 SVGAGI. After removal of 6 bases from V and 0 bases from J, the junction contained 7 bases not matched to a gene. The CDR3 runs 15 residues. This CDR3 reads CASSPGQGSSYEQYF. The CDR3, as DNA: TGTGCCAGCAGCCCCGGACAGGGAAGCTCCTACGAGCAGTACTTC.

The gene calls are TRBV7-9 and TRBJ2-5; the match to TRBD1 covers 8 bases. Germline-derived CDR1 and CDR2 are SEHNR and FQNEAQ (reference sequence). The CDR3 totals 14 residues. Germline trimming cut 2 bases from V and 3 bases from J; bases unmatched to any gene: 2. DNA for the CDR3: TGTGCCAGCAGCTTACCGGACAGGGAAGAGACCCAGTACTTC. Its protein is CASSLPDREETQYF. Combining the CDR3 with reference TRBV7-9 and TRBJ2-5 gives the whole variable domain DTGVSQNPRHKITKRGQNVTFRCDPISEHNRLYWYRQTLGQGPEFLTYFQNEAQLEKSRLLSDRFSAERPKGSFSTLEIQRTEQGDSAMYLCASSLPDREETQYFGPGTRLLVL.

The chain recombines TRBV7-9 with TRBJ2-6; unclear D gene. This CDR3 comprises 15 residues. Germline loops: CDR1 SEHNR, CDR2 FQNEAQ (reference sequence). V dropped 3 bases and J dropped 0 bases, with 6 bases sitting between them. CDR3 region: CASSLSFSGANVLTF. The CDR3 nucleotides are TGTGCCAGCAGCTTGAGTTTCTCTGGGGCCAACGTCCTGACTTTC.

DNA of the CDR3: TGTGCCAGCAGTTTAGGAGAGGGGGGTCGGAACTATGGCTACACCTTC. Its translation is CASSLGEGGRNYGYTF. This chain joins TRBV28 and TRBJ1-2; D is possibly TRBD1 (6 bases). The CDR3 has 16 residues. Germline V gives CDR1 MDHEN, CDR2 SYDVKM. Trimming left V 2 bases short and J 2 bases short, with 15 bases between.

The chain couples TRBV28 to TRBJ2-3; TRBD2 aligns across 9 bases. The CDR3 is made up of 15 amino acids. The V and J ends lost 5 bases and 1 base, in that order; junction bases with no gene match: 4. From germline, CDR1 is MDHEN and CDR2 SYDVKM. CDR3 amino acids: CASSLKRGGTDTQYF. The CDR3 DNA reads TGTGCCAGCAGTCTAAAGCGGGGGGGCACAGATACGCAGTATTTT.

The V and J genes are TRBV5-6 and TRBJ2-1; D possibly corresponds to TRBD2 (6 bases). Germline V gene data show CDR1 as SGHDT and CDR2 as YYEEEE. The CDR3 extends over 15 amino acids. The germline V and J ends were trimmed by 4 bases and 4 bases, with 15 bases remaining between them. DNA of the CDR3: TGTGCCAGCAGCCCCTGGAATAGCGGATACAATGAGCAGTTCTTC. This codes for CASSPWNSGYNEQFF.

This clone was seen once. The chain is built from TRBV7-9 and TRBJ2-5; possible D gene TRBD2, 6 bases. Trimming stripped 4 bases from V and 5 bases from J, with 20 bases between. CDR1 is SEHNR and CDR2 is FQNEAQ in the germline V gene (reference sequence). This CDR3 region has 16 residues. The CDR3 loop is CASSSGGGLELETQYF. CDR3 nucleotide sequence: TGTGCCAGCAGCTCCGGTGGGGGACTTGAGTTGGAGACCCAGTACTTC.

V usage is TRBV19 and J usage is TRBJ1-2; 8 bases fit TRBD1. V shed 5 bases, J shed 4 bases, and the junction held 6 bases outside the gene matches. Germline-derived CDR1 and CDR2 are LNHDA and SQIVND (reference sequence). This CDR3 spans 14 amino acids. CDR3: CASSVQGATYGYTF. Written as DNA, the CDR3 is TGTGCCAGTAGTGTCCAGGGGGCCACCTATGGCTACACCTTC.